The clone carrying this T cell receptor (beta chain) turned up a few times. Germline lookup yields CDR1 LNHNV and CDR2 YYDKDF (reference sequence). V was pared by 0 bases and J by 16 bases, with 13 bases between. This CDR3 comprises 12 residues. The record originates from a study of T cell repertoires in cytomegalovirus infection. TCRdb fed the reads into MiXCR, producing one record per CDR3 protein. The table has about 360,000 distinct CDR3 sequences, around 18% seen once. The source of this sequence is a human donor in good health (CMV status not recorded). Some clones in this sample may be carry-over from other donors' samples. The sequencing sample was made of PBMCs. This chain joins TRBV15 and TRBJ2-4, with D tentatively TRBD1 (5 bases). In DNA form, the CDR3 reads TGTGCCACCAGCAGAGATTTTGCCAGGGAATACTTC. Encoded protein: CATSRDFAREYF.